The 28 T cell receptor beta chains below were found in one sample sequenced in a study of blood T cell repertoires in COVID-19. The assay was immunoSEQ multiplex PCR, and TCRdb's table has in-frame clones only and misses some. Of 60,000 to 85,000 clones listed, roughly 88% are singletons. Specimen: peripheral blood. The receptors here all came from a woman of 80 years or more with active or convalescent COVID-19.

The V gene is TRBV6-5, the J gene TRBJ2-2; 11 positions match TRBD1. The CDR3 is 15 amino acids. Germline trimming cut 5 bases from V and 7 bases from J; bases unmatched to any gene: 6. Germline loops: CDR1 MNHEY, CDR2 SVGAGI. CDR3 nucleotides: TGTGCCAGCAGTCGCCGGGACAGGGGGGACGGGGAGCTGTTTTTT. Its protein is CASSRRDRGDGELFF.

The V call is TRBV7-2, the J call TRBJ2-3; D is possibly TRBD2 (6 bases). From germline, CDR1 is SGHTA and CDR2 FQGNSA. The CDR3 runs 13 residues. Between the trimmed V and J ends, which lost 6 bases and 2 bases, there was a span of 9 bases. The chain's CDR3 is CASSTSYTDTQYF. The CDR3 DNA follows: TGTGCCAGCAGTACTAGCTACACAGATACGCAGTATTTT.

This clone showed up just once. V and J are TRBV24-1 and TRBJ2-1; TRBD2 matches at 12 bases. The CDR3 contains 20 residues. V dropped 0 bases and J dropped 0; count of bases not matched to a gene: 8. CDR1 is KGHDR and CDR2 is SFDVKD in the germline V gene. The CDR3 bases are TGTGCCACCAGTGATTTGCGGTCTAGCGGGAGGGATAGCTCCTACAATGAGCAGTTCTTC. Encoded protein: CATSDLRSSGRDSSYNEQFF.

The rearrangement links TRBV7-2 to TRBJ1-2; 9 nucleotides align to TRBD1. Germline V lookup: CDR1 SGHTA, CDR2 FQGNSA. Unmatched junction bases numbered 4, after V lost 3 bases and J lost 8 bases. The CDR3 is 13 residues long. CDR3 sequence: CASSFPGTGGYTF. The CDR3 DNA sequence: TGTGCCAGCAGCTTCCCCGGGACAGGGGGCTACACCTTC.

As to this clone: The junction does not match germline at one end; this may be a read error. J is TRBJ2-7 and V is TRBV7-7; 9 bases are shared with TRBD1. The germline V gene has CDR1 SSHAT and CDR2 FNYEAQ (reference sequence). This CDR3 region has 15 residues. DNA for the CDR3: TGTGCTAGCAGCATCCAACCGGGACAGGGCTCCGAGCAGTACTTC. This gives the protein CASSIQPGQGSEQYF.

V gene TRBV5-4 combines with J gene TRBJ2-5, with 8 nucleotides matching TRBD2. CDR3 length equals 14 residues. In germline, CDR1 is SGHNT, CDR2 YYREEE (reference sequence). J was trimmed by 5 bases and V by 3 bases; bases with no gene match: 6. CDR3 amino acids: CASSSYSGGETQYF. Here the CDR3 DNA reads TGTGCCAGCAGCTCATATTCGGGGGGGGAGACCCAGTACTTC.

The CDR3 protein is CASSAPGLAGNEQFF. The CDR3 DNA reads as TGTGCCAGCAGCGCCCCGGGACTAGCGGGGAATGAGCAGTTCTTC. The genes are TRBV9 and TRBJ2-1; TRBD2 matches 13 bases. V was pared by 3 bases and J by 7 bases, with 4 bases of the junction left unmatched. The CDR3 is 15 amino acids. Germline lookup yields CDR1 SGDLS and CDR2 YYNGEE.

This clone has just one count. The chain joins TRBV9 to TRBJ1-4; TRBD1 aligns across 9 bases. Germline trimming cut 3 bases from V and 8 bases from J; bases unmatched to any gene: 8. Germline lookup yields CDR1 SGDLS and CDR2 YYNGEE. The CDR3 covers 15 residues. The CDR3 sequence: CASSGNRGLSEKLFF. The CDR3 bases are TGTGCCAGCAGCGGAAACAGGGGGCTTTCGGAAAAACTGTTTTTT.

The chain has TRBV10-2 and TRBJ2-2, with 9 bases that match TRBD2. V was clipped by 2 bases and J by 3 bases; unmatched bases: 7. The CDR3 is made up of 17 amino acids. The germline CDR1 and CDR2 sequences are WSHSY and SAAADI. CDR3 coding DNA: TGCGCCAGCAGTGAGGTGCGGGGGGGCGTGGACACCGGGGAGCTGTTTTTT. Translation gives CASSEVRGGVDTGELFF.

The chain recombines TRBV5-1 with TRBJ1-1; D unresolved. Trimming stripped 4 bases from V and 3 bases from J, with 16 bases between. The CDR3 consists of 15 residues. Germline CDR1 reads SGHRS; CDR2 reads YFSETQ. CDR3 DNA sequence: TGCGCCAGCAGCCCTCGGGGAAGAAGGGACACTGAAGCTTTCTTT. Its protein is CASSPRGRRDTEAFF.

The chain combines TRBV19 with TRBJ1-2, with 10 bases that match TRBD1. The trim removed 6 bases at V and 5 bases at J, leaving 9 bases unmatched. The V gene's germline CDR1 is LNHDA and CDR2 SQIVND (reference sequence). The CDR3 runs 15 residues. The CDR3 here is CASSQTGGASYGYTF. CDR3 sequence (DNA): TGTGCCAGTAGCCAGACAGGGGGCGCATCTTATGGCTACACCTTC.

CDR3 loop: CASSSRTGDTYEQYF. The CDR3 region has the DNA TGCGCCAGCAGCTCACGGACAGGGGATACCTACGAGCAGTACTTC. The chain recombines TRBV4-1 with TRBJ2-7; TRBD1 matches at 9 bases. The CDR3 is made up of 15 amino acids. From germline, CDR1 is MGHRA and CDR2 YSYEKL. Unmatched junction bases numbered 7, after V lost 5 bases and J lost 2 bases.

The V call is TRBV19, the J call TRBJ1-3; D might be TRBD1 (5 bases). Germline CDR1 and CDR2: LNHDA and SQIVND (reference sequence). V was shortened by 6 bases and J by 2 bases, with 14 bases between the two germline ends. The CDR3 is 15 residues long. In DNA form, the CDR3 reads TGTGCCAGTAGCCGGGGGGGGTTACCTGGAAACACCATATATTTT. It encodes CASSRGGLPGNTIYF.

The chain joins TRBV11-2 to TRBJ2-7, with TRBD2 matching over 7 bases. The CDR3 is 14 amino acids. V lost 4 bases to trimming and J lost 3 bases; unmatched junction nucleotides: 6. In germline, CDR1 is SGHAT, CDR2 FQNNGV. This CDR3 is CASSSGRRDYEQYF. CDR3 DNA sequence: TGTGCCAGCAGCTCCGGGAGGAGGGACTACGAGCAGTACTTC.

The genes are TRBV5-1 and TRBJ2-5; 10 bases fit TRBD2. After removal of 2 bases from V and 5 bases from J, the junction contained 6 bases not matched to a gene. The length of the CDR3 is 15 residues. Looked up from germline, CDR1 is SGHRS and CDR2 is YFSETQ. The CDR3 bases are TGCGCCAGCAGCTTAACCGGGACTAGCGAGGAGACCCAGTACTTC. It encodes CASSLTGTSEETQYF.

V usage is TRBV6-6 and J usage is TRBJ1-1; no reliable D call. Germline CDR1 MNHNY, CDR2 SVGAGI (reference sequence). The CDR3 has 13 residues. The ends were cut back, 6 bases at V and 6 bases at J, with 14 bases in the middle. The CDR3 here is CASRGSRSAEAFF. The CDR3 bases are TGTGCCAGCAGGGGGAGCCGATCTGCTGAAGCTTTCTTT.

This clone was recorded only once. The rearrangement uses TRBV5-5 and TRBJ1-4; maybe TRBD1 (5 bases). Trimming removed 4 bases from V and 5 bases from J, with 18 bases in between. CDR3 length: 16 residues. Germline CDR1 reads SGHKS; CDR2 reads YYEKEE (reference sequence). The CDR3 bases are TGTGCCAGCAGCCTTACGACGGCAGGGCGGAATGAAAAACTGTTTTTT. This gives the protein CASSLTTAGRNEKLFF.

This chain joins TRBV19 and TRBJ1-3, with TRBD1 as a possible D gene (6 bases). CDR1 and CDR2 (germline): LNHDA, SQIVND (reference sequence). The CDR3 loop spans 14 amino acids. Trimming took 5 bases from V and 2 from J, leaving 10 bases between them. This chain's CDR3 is CASSGRGTGNTIYF. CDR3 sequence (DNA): TGTGCCAGTAGTGGGAGGGGGACTGGAAACACCATATATTTT.

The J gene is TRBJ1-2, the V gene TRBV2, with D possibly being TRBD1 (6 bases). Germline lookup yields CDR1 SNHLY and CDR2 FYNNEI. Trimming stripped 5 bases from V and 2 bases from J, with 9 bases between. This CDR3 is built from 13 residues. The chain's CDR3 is CASSLTGNYGYTF. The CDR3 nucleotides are TGTGCCAGCAGTCTTACAGGGAACTATGGCTACACCTTC.

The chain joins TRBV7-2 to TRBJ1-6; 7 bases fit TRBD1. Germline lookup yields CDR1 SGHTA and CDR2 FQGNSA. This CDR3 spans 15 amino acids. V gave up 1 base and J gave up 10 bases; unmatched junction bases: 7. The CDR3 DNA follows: TGTGCCAGCAGCTTAGAGGGCAGGGGGGTATCACCCCTCCACTTT. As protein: CASSLEGRGVSPLHF.

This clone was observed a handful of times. CDR3 amino acids: CASRGTGTLLFF. In nucleotides, the CDR3 is TGTGCCAGCAGAGGGACAGGGACCCTCCTGTTTTTT. The V and J genes are TRBV2 and TRBJ1-4, with 9 bases identical to TRBD1. V shed 6 bases, J shed 14 bases, and the junction held 7 bases outside the gene matches. CDR1 and CDR2 from the germline V gene are SNHLY and FYNNEI. This CDR3 spans 12 amino acids.

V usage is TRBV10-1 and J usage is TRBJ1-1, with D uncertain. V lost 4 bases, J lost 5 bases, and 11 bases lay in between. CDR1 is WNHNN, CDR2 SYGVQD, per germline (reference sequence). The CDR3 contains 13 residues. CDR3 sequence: CASSVTPATEAFF. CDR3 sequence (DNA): TGCGCCAGCAGTGTAACCCCCGCGACTGAAGCTTTCTTT.

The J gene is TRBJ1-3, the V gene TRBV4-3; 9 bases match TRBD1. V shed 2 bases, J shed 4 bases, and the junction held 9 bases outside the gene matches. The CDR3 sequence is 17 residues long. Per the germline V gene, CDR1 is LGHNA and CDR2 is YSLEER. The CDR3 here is CASSQRHRGTGGNTIYF. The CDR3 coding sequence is TGCGCCAGCAGCCAACGACACAGGGGGACAGGGGGAAACACCATATATTTT.

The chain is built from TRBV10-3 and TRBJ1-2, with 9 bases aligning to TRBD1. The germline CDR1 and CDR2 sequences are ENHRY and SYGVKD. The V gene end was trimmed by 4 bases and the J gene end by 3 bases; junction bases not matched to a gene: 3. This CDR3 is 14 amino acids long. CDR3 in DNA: TGTGCCATCAGTGGGACAGGGGACGACTATGGCTACACCTTC. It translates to CAISGTGDDYGYTF.

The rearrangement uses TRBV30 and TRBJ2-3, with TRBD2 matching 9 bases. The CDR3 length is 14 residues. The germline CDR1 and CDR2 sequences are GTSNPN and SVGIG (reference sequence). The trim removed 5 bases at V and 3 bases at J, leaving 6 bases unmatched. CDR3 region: CAWSSGRRTDTQYF. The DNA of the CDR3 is TGTGCCTGGTCAAGCGGGAGGAGAACAGATACGCAGTATTTT.

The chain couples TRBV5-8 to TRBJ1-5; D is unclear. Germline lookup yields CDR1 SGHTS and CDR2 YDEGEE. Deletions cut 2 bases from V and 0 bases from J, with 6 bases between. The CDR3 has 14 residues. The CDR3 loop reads CASSFPYSNQPQHF. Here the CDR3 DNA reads TGTGCCAGCAGCTTCCCGTATAGCAATCAGCCCCAGCATTTT.

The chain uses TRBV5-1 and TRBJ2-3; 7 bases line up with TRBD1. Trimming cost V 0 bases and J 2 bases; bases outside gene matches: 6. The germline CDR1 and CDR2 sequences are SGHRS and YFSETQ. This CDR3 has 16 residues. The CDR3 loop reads CASSLGAGGNTDTQYF. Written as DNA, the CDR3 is TGCGCCAGCAGCTTGGGGGCAGGGGGTAACACAGATACGCAGTATTTT.

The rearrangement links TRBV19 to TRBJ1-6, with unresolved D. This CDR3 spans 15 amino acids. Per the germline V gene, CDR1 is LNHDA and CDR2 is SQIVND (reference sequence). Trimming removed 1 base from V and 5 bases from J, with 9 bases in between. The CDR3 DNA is TGTGCCAGTAGTATAGTGGCAGATGATAATTCACCCCTCCACTTT. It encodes CASSIVADDNSPLHF.